This T cell receptor beta chain was sequenced in a study of graft-versus-host responses after intestinal transplantation. The overall study: Recipients uniformly received anti-thymocyte globulin induction, followed by tacrolimus and steroids for around 3 years. Overall study findings and caveats: Declines in HvG clones occurring early post-transplant were associated with peak circulating GvH clone levels. The study found high graft-versus-host to host-versus-graft clonal ratios in allografts of patients with graft-donor T cell macrochimerism. Detection of GvH clones occurred in recipient marrow, and some had their first appearance in ileum or blood.

This CDR3 comprises 12 residues. Trimming stripped 3 bases from V and 7 bases from J, with 7 bases between. Germline-derived CDR1 and CDR2 are MDHEN and SYDVKM. Assay: immunoSEQ multiplex PCR; the TCRdb copy retains only in-frame clones and omits some. The repertoire holds approximately 70,000 clones, 75% to 90% seen once, with 0.39% in the top ten. About this clone: Its antigen is unidentified.

The clonotype comes from a human donor who was the organ donor for an intestinal transplant. The V call is TRBV28, the J call TRBJ1-5; D remains ambiguous. The sample consisted of unstimulated CD4+ T cells sorted from spleen or lymph node cells, taken before transplant. The CDR3 reads CASSLRGQPQHF. The CDR3 DNA follows: TGTGCCAGCAGTTTGCGGGGACAGCCCCAGCATTTT.